This TCR beta chain was captured in a study of CD8 T cells in Susac syndrome. When the RNA was reverse transcribed, random hexamers were used with an input of roughly 0.5 to 1 ug. The authors amplified TCR beta CDR3 across 54 Vbeta and 13 Jbeta using immunoSEQ multiplex PCR. A single record per CDR3 protein comes from TCRdb applying MiXCR to the immunoSEQ multiplex PCR reads. The table has roughly 170,000 distinct CDR3 sequences, approximately 93% seen once. With V trimmed by 11 bases and J by 5 bases, 16 bases remained unmatched. This CDR3 contains 15 residues. Germline V gene lookup returns CDR1 MNHEY and CDR2 SMNVEV (reference sequence). In blood CD8+ and CD4+ T cells, TCR beta underwent sequencing. Stable or active relapsing-remitting multiple sclerosis, untreated and meeting revised McDonald criteria, defined the controls. Through negative isolation, CD4+ and CD8+ T cells were obtained, while TEMRA cells were enriched using FACS.

This receptor was identified in a human donor with multiple sclerosis. The source material was CD4+ T cells from PBMCs. J is TRBJ2-5 and V is TRBV27; 8 nucleotides line up with TRBD2. Written as DNA, the CDR3 is TGTGCCGGGGGGAATCTCCAGCGGGAGATGGAGACCCAGTACTTC. This gives the protein CAGGNLQREMETQYF.